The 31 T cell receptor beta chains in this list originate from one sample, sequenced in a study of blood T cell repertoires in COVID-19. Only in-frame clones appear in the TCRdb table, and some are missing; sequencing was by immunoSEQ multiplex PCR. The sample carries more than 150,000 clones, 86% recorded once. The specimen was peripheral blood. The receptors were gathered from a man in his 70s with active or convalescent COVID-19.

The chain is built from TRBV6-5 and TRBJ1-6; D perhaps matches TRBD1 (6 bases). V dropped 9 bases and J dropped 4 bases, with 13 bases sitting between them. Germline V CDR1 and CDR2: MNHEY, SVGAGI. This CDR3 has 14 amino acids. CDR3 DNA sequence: TGTGCCAGTTATAAGGGGACATATAATTCACCCCTCCACTTT. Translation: CASYKGTYNSPLHF.

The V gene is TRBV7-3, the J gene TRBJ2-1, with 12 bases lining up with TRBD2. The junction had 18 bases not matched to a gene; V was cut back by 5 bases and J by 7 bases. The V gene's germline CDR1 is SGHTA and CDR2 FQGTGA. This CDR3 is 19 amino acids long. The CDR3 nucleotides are TGTGCCAGCAGCCGTATGGGGGGTATGACTAGCGGGAGTCTGAATGAGCAGTTCTTC. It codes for CASSRMGGMTSGSLNEQFF.

In DNA, the CDR3 is TGTGCCAGCAGCCTCACCGCGGGAGGCACCTACGAGCAGTACTTC. Translating gives CASSLTAGGTYEQYF. V gene TRBV6-1 combines with J gene TRBJ2-7; 8 bases line up with TRBD2. Germline loops: CDR1 MNHNS, CDR2 SASEGT. V trimming: 6 bases; J trimming: 2 bases; junction bases outside the gene matches: 9. This CDR3 has 15 amino acids.

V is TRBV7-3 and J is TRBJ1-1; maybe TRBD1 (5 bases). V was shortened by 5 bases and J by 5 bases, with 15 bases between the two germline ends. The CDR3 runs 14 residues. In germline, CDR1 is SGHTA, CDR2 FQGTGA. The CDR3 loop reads CASSPSPPGTEAFF. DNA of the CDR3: TGTGCCAGCAGCCCGTCCCCCCCAGGGACTGAAGCTTTCTTT.

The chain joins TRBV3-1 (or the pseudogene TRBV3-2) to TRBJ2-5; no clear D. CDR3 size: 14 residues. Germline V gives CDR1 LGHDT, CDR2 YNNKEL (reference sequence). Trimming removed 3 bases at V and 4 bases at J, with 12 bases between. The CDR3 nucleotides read TGTGCCAGCAGCCACACAAATTCGGGAGAGACCCAGTACTTC. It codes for CASSHTNSGETQYF.

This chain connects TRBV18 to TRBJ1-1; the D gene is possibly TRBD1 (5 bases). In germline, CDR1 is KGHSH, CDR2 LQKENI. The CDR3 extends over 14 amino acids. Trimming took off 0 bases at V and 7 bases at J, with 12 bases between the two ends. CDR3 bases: TGTGCCAGCTCACCACCGGGGGACGGGGGTGAAGCTTTCTTT. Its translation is CASSPPGDGGEAFF.

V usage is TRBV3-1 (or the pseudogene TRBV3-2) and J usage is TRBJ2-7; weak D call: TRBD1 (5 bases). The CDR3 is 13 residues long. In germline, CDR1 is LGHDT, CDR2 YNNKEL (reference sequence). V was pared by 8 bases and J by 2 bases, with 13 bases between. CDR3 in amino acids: CASPSAGPYEQYF. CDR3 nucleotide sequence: TGTGCCAGCCCCAGCGCAGGGCCCTACGAGCAGTACTTC.

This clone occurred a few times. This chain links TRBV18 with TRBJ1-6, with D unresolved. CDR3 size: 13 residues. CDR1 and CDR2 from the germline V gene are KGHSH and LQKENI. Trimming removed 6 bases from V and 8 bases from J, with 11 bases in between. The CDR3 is CASSTENYSPLHF. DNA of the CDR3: TGTGCCAGCTCGACGGAGAATTATTCACCCCTCCACTTT.

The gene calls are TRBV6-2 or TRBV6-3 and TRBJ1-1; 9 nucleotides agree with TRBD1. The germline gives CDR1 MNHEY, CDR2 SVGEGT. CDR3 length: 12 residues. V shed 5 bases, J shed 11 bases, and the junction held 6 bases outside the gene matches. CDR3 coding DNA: TGTGCCAGCAGTATATCCGGGACAGGGGCTTTCTTT. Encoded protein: CASSISGTGAFF.

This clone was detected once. Here the CDR3 DNA reads TGTGCCAGTAGTATGGGACAGGGAGGAACTAATGAAAAACTGTTTTTT. Protein sequence: CASSMGQGGTNEKLFF. This chain uses TRBV19 with TRBJ1-4, with 9 bases fitting TRBD1. The CDR3 totals 16 residues. Trimming took 3 bases from V and 1 from J; bases not matched to a gene: 3. Germline CDR1 is LNHDA and CDR2 is SQIVND (reference sequence).

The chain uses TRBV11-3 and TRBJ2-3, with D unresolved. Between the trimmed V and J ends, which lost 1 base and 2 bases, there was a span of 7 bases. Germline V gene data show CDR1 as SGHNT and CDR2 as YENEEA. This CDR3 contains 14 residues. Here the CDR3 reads CASSLGLDTDTQYF. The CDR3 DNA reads TGTGCCAGCAGCTTAGGCCTAGACACAGATACGCAGTATTTT.

The CDR3 DNA reads TGTGCCAGCAGTGAAGCGGGGCGGGGGGACGCTTTCTTT. Translated: CASSEAGRGDAFF. V usage is TRBV6-1 and J usage is TRBJ1-1; maybe TRBD1 (5 bases). V lost 0 bases, J lost 11 bases, and 13 bases lay in between. Germline V gene data show CDR1 as MNHNS and CDR2 as SASEGT. The CDR3 has 13 amino acids.

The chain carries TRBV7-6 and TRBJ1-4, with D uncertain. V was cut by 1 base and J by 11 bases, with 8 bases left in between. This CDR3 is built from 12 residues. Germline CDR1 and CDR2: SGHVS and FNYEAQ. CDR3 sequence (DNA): TGTGCCAGCAGCTTAGATCAGTCCAAACTGTTTTTT. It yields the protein CASSLDQSKLFF.

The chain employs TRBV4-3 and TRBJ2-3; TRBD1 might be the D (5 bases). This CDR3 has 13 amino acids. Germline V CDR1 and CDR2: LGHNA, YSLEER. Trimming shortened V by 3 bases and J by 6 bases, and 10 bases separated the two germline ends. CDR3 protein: CASSHRAPDTQYF. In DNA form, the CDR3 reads TGCGCCAGCAGCCACAGGGCCCCGGATACGCAGTATTTT.

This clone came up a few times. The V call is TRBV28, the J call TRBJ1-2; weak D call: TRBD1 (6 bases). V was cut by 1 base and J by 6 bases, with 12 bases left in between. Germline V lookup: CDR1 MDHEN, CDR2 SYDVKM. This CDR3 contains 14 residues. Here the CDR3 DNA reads TGTGCCAGCAGTTTATTACAGGGTGTAGATGGCTACACCTTC. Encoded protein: CASSLLQGVDGYTF.

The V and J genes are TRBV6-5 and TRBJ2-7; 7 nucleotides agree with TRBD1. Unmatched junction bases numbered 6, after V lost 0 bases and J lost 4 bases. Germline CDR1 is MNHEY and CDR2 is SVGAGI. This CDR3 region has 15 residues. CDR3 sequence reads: CASSYSLGTEYEQYF. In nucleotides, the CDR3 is TGTGCCAGCAGTTACTCATTAGGGACAGAATACGAGCAGTACTTC.

The CDR3 region has the DNA TGTGCCAGCAGCGTCGACAGGGATTACGGCTACACCTTC. It specifies CASSVDRDYGYTF. The V call is TRBV6-5, the J call TRBJ1-2, with 7 bases matching TRBD1. Germline CDR1 MNHEY, CDR2 SVGAGI. The length of the CDR3 is 13 residues. Unmatched junction bases numbered 9, after V lost 6 bases and J lost 8 bases.

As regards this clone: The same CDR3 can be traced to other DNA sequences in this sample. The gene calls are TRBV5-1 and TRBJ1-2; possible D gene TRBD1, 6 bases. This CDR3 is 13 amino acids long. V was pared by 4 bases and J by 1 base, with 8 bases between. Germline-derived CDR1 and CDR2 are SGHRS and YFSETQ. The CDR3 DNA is TGCGCCAGCAGCCTGGACAGTAACTATGGCTACACCTTC. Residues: CASSLDSNYGYTF.

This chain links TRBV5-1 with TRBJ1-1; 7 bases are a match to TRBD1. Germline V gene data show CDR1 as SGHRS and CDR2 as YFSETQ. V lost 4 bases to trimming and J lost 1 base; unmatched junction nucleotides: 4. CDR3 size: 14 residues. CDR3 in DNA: TGCGCCAGCAGCCGACGGACAGGGAACACTGAAGCTTTCTTT. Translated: CASSRRTGNTEAFF.

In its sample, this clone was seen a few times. CDR3 sequence (DNA): TGCGCCAGCAGCAGGGGACTAGCGGGAGGGCCAACCGGGGAGCTGTTTTTT. It encodes CASSRGLAGGPTGELFF. The chain joins TRBV5-1 to TRBJ2-2, with 16 bases identical to TRBD2. CDR1 is SGHRS, CDR2 YFSETQ, per germline. This CDR3 region has 17 residues. The V segment lost 4 bases and the J segment 5 bases; nucleotides outside the gene matches: 5.

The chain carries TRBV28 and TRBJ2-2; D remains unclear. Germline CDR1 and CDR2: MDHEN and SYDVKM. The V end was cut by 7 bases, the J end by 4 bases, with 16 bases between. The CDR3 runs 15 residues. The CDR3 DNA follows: TGTGCCAGCATCCGATATCCCGGTGTCACCGGGGAGCTGTTTTTT. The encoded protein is CASIRYPGVTGELFF.

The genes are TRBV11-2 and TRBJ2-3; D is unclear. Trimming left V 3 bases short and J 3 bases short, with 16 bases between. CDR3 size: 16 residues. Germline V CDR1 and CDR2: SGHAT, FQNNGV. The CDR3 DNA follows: TGTGCCAGCAGCTTCGGTTTAGTTAGCATAACAGATACGCAGTATTTT. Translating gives CASSFGLVSITDTQYF. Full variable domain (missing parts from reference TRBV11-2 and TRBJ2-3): EAGVAQSPRYKIIEKRQSVAFWCNPISGHATLYWYQQILGQGPKLLIQFQNNGVVDDSQLPKDRFSAERLKGVDSTLKIQPAKLEDSAVYLCASSFGLVSITDTQYFGPGTRLTVL.

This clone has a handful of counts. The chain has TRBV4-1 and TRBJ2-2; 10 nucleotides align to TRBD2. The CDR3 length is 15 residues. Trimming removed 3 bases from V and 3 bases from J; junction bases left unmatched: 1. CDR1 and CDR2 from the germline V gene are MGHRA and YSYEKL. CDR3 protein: CASSQLAGDTGELFF. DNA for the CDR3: TGCGCCAGCAGCCAGCTAGCGGGAGACACCGGGGAGCTGTTTTTT.

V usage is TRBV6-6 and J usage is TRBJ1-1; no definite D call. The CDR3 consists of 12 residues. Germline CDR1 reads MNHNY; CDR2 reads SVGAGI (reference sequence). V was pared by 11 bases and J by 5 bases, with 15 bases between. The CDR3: CAGSRGNTEAFF. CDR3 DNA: TGTGCCGGATCACGAGGCAATACTGAAGCTTTCTTT.

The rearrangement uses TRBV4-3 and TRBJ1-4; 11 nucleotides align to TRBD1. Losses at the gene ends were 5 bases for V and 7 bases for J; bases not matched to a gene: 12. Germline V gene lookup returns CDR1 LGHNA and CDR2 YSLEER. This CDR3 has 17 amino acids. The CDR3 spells CASSTRGQGAGSEKLFF. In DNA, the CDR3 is TGCGCCAGCAGCACCCGAGGACAGGGGGCGGGAAGTGAAAAACTGTTTTTT.

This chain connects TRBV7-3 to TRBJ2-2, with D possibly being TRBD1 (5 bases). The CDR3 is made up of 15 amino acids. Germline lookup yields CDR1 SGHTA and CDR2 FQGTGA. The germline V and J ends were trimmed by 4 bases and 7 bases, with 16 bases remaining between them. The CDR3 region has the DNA TGTGCCAGCAGCTCGCTGGGGCAGGGAAACGGGGAGCTGTTTTTT. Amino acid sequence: CASSSLGQGNGELFF.

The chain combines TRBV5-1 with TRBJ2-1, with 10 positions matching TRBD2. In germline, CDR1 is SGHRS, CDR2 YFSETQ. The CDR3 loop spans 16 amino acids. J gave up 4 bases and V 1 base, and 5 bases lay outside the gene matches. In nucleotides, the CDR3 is TGCGCCAGCAGCTTGTTGGGGACTAGCGCGTACAATGAGCAGTTCTTC. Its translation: CASSLLGTSAYNEQFF.

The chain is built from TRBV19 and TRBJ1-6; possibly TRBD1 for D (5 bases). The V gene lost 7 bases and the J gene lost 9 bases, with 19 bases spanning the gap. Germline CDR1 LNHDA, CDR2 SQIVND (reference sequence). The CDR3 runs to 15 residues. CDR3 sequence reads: CASTAQAGRLSPLHF. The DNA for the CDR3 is TGTGCCAGTACCGCGCAGGCGGGGCGTCTTTCACCCCTCCACTTT.

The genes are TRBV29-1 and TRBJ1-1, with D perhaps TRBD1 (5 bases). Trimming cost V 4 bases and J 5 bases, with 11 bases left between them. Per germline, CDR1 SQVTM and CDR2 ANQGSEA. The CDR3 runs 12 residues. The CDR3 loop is CSVVQGITEAFF. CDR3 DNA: TGCAGCGTTGTGCAGGGAATTACTGAAGCTTTCTTT.

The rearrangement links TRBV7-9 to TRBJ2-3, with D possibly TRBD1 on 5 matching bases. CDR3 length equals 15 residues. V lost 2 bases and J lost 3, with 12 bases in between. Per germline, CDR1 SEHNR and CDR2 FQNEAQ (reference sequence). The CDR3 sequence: CASSLRSGSTDTQYF. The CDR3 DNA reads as TGTGCCAGCAGCTTACGGTCAGGGTCAACAGATACGCAGTATTTT.

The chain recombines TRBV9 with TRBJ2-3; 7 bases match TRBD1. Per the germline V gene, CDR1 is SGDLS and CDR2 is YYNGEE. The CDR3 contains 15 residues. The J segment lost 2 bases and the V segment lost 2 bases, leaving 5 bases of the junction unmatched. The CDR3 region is CASSVGTAYTDTQYF. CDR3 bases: TGTGCCAGCAGCGTGGGGACAGCTTACACAGATACGCAGTATTTT.